Each of the 29 T cell receptor beta chains below was sequenced from the same sample in a study of blood T cell repertoires in COVID-19. Only in-frame clones appear in the TCRdb table, and some are missing; sequencing was by immunoSEQ multiplex PCR. The sample gives nearly 95,000 clones, around 90% of which show up once; 4.5% to 6% is in the top ten. Input material: peripheral blood. These receptors were collected from an elderly woman with acute or convalescent COVID-19.

DNA of the CDR3: TGTGCCAGCAGCTTGCCGGTAAATTCACCCCTCCACTTT. It yields the protein CASSLPVNSPLHF. The V call is TRBV5-6, the J call TRBJ1-6; D is ambiguous. V lost 1 base and J 7 bases, leaving 6 bases between the germline ends. This CDR3 region has 13 residues. Germline CDR1 reads SGHDT; CDR2 reads YYEEEE.

V usage is TRBV18 and J usage is TRBJ1-4; 7 nucleotides line up with TRBD1. The germline V gene encodes CDR1 KGHSH and CDR2 LQKENI. There are 15 residues in the CDR3. Trimming at V came to 5 bases and at J to 5 bases, leaving 8 bases not matched to a gene. CDR3 protein: CASSARTGENEKLFF. In DNA form, the CDR3 reads TGTGCCAGCTCAGCCCGGACAGGAGAGAATGAAAAACTGTTTTTT.

The J gene is TRBJ1-2, the V gene TRBV30; TRBD1 matches 7 bases. There are 12 residues in the CDR3. Germline V gives CDR1 GTSNPN, CDR2 SVGIG (reference sequence). V was clipped by 6 bases and J by 7 bases; unmatched bases: 8. This CDR3 is CACNQGGSGYTF. In nucleotides, the CDR3 is TGTGCCTGCAACCAGGGGGGTAGTGGCTACACCTTC. Together with reference TRBV30 and TRBJ1-2, the CDR3 gives the full variable domain: SQTIHQWPATLVQPVGSPLSLECTVEGTSNPNLYWYRQAAGRGLQLLFYSVGIGQISSEVPQNLSASRPQDRQFILSSKKLLLSDSGFYLCACNQGGSGYTFGSGTRLTVV.

This clone was seen a single time. The chain joins TRBV30 to TRBJ1-4; 7 bases line up with TRBD1. The CDR3 is 15 residues long. Germline assignment: CDR1 GTSNPN and CDR2 SVGIG (reference sequence). V trimming: 1 base; J trimming: 5 bases; junction bases outside the gene matches: 7. CDR3 DNA: TGTGCCTGGAGTGCAAAACAGGGGTACAATGAAAAACTGTTTTTT. It encodes CAWSAKQGYNEKLFF. The full variable domain, rest sourced from reference TRBV30 and TRBJ1-4, is SQTIHQWPATLVQPVGSPLSLECTVEGTSNPNLYWYRQAAGRGLQLLFYSVGIGQISSEVPQNLSASRPQDRQFILSSKKLLLSDSGFYLCAWSAKQGYNEKLFFGSGTQLSVL.

This clone showed up just a few times. The V call is TRBV7-2, the J call TRBJ1-1; perhaps TRBD1 as D (6 bases). Trimming shortened V by 5 bases and J by 0 bases, and 13 bases separated the two germline ends. The CDR3 sequence is 15 residues long. The germline CDR1 and CDR2 sequences are SGHTA and FQGNSA. CDR3 DNA sequence: TGTGCCAGCAGCCCCACTGACAGGTTGAACACTGAAGCTTTCTTT. It yields the protein CASSPTDRLNTEAFF.

V usage is TRBV30 and J usage is TRBJ2-3; 8 bases align to TRBD2. CDR1 and CDR2 (germline): GTSNPN, SVGIG (reference sequence). The CDR3 loop spans 17 amino acids. Trimming removed 0 bases from V and 3 bases from J; junction bases left unmatched: 11. CDR3 sequence: CAWSVMILAGGTDTQYF. Here the CDR3 DNA reads TGTGCCTGGAGTGTAATGATTCTGGCGGGAGGAACAGATACGCAGTATTTT.

V and J are TRBV27 and TRBJ2-1; the D gene is possibly TRBD1 (5 bases). CDR3 length equals 13 residues. Germline CDR1 is MNHEY and CDR2 is SMNVEV (reference sequence). In nucleotides, the CDR3 is TGTGTCACGAAGGGGCTAGACGGAAATGAGCAGTTCTTC. This gives the protein CVTKGLDGNEQFF.

The chain couples TRBV7-3 to TRBJ1-1, with D hard to call. This CDR3 has 13 residues. Trimming removed 5 bases at V and 0 bases at J, with 7 bases between. Germline values: CDR1 SGHTA, CDR2 FQGTGA. The CDR3 here is CASSPIMNTEAFF. The CDR3 coding sequence is TGTGCCAGCAGCCCTATTATGAACACTGAAGCTTTCTTT.

The CDR3 is CASSETHPIFNQPQHF. CDR3 DNA: TGTGCCAGCAGTGAAACACATCCAATCTTCAATCAGCCCCAGCATTTT. The chain links TRBV2 to TRBJ1-5, with D hard to call. V was shortened by 2 bases and J by 3 bases, with 14 bases between the two germline ends. The CDR3 has 16 residues. The V gene's germline CDR1 is SNHLY and CDR2 FYNNEI.

This rearrangement joins TRBV4-2 to TRBJ1-2; D unclear. The CDR3 has 13 residues. The germline V and J ends were trimmed by 0 bases and 4 bases, with 6 bases remaining between them. Looked up from germline, CDR1 is LGHNA and CDR2 is YNFKEQ. The DNA for the CDR3 is TGTGCCAGCAGCCAAGAACAGCTCTATGGCTACACCTTC. Translation: CASSQEQLYGYTF.

CDR3 nucleotide sequence: TGTGCCTGGAGTTCGACAGGGACTGAAGCTTTCTTT. The encoded protein is CAWSSTGTEAFF. The chain couples TRBV30 to TRBJ1-1; 7 nucleotides agree with TRBD1. J was trimmed by 5 bases and V by 2 bases; bases with no gene match: 2. The V gene's germline CDR1 is GTSNPN and CDR2 SVGIG (reference sequence). The CDR3 extends over 12 amino acids.

With respect to this clone: A junction boundary mismatches the germline segment, possibly from a read error. The J gene is TRBJ2-1, the V gene TRBV5-1; 7 bases agree with TRBD1. The germline gives CDR1 SGHRS, CDR2 YFSETQ. The CDR3 sequence is 12 residues long. The CDR3 protein is CASSDPGTAALF. The CDR3 DNA reads TGCGCCAGCAGCGATCCCGGGACAGCGGCGCTCTTC.

This clone was observed a few times. CDR3 residues: CSVEDGQDNEQFF. The CDR3 nucleotides are TGCAGCGTTGAAGATGGTCAGGACAATGAGCAGTTCTTC. This rearrangement joins TRBV29-1 to TRBJ2-1; D remains ambiguous. Germline V gene data show CDR1 as SQVTM and CDR2 as ANQGSEA. V was shortened by 0 bases and J by 5 bases, with 8 bases between the two germline ends. The CDR3 consists of 13 residues.

The V gene is TRBV3-1 (or the pseudogene TRBV3-2), the J gene TRBJ2-1, with a tentative D call TRBD2 (5 bases). Trimming stripped 0 bases from V and 2 bases from J, with 8 bases between. This CDR3 region has 15 residues. The germline CDR1 and CDR2 sequences are LGHDT and YNNKEL (reference sequence). The CDR3 protein is CASSQEDSTYNEQFF. DNA of the CDR3: TGTGCCAGCAGCCAAGAGGACTCCACCTACAATGAGCAGTTCTTC.

The V call is TRBV7-2, the J call TRBJ2-3; 8 bases agree with TRBD1. CDR3 length: 18 amino acids. The germline gives CDR1 SGHTA, CDR2 FQGNSA. J was trimmed by 3 bases and V by 0 bases; bases with no gene match: 11. CDR3 sequence: CASSLAQGAHGQTDTQYF. In nucleotides, the CDR3 is TGTGCCAGCAGCTTAGCGCAGGGGGCTCATGGTCAGACAGATACGCAGTATTTT.

The V and J genes are TRBV18 and TRBJ1-5; 8 nucleotides agree with TRBD1. Germline assignment: CDR1 KGHSH and CDR2 LQKENI. V lost 2 bases, J lost 6 bases, and 6 bases stayed unmatched. The CDR3 consists of 15 residues. CDR3 residues: CASSPSTGVGQPQHF. The DNA of the CDR3 is TGTGCCAGCTCACCATCGACAGGGGTGGGTCAGCCCCAGCATTTT.

This sequence joins TRBV5-1 and TRBJ2-5; 10 positions agree with TRBD2. CDR3 size: 16 residues. CDR1 is SGHRS and CDR2 is YFSETQ in the germline V gene. The junction had 3 bases not matched to a gene; V was cut back by 0 bases and J by 1 base. The CDR3 sequence is CASSLAPSGGQETQYF. CDR3 bases: TGCGCCAGCAGCTTGGCCCCTAGCGGGGGCCAAGAGACCCAGTACTTC.

In its sample, this clone was seen once. The rearrangement links TRBV29-1 to TRBJ1-4, with D possibly being TRBD1 (5 bases). CDR1 is SQVTM and CDR2 is ANQGSEA in the germline V gene. This CDR3 spans 14 amino acids. The V end lost 3 bases, the J end lost 5 bases, and 13 bases lay between the germline ends. CDR3 sequence: CSVEGTGNNEKLFF. CDR3 DNA sequence: TGCAGCGTTGAGGGTACAGGAAACAATGAAAAACTGTTTTTT.

V is TRBV18 and J is TRBJ1-1; no clear D gene. V dropped 6 bases and J dropped 3 bases, with 11 bases sitting between them. The CDR3 sequence is 13 residues long. Germline CDR1 KGHSH, CDR2 LQKENI. CDR3: CASSSSRDTEAFF. Written as DNA, the CDR3 is TGTGCCAGCTCTTCCTCTCGGGACACTGAAGCTTTCTTT.

V and J are TRBV7-8 and TRBJ1-3, with D unclear. The CDR3 is 16 residues long. Germline V gene sequence: CDR1 SGHVS, CDR2 FQNEAQ. V lost 5 bases, J lost 4 bases, and 18 bases lay in between. The CDR3, as DNA: TGTGCCAGCAGCCGGACCTCGCCCGGGAGGGGAAACACCATATATTTT. This translates into CASSRTSPGRGNTIYF.

This clone was seen a few times. The genes are TRBV25-1 and TRBJ1-2; 7 nucleotides match TRBD1. V lost 4 bases, J lost 4 bases, and 6 bases stayed unmatched. This CDR3 is 14 amino acids long. CDR1 is MGHDK, CDR2 SYGVNS, per germline. The CDR3 spells CASSVGAGGYGYTF. Written as DNA, the CDR3 is TGTGCCAGCAGTGTTGGGGCAGGGGGCTATGGCTACACCTTC.

Only a few counts were recorded for this clone. The chain employs TRBV2 and TRBJ1-5; D remains ambiguous. The CDR3 runs to 13 residues. V lost 5 bases, J lost 3 bases, and 8 bases lay in between. Per the germline V gene, CDR1 is SNHLY and CDR2 is FYNNEI. The CDR3 DNA reads TGTGCCAGCAGTTCGGGAAACAATCAGCCCCAGCATTTT. As protein: CASSSGNNQPQHF.

This clone was seen only a few times. CDR3 bases: TGTGCCAGCAGCCGGGGGAGTGTTCTCTTACCAGCTTTCTTT. Protein product: CASSRGSVLLPAFF. The chain is built from TRBV11-2 and TRBJ1-1, with D perhaps matching TRBD1 (5 bases). The CDR3 extends over 14 amino acids. The germline CDR1 and CDR2 sequences are SGHAT and FQNNGV. The V end lost 5 bases, the J end lost 10 bases, and 20 bases lay between the germline ends.

The V gene is TRBV7-9, the J gene TRBJ1-2, with D maybe TRBD1 (6 bases). There are 19 residues in the CDR3. V lost 4 bases and J 0 bases, leaving 24 bases between the germline ends. Germline CDR1 reads SEHNR; CDR2 reads FQNEAQ (reference sequence). CDR3 sequence reads: CASSSRGSRDTSSNYGYTF. The CDR3, as DNA: TGTGCCAGCAGCTCCAGAGGTTCCCGGGACACCAGCTCTAACTATGGCTACACCTTC. Drawing the rest from reference TRBV7-9 and TRBJ1-2, the complete variable domain is DTGVSQNPRHKITKRGQNVTFRCDPISEHNRLYWYRQTLGQGPEFLTYFQNEAQLEKSRLLSDRFSAERPKGSFSTLEIQRTEQGDSAMYLCASSSRGSRDTSSNYGYTFGSGTRLTVV.

The chain joins TRBV5-6 to TRBJ1-1; 8 bases are shared with TRBD1. The germline V gene has CDR1 SGHDT and CDR2 YYEEEE. This CDR3 is built from 14 residues. The ends lost 5 bases at V and 5 bases at J; junction bases unmatched: 8. CDR3 coding DNA: TGTGCCAGCAGAAGGACAGGGCGGAGAACTGAAGCTTTCTTT. It specifies CASRRTGRRTEAFF.

The chain joins TRBV7-6 to TRBJ2-2; D unclear. Trimming shortened V by 0 bases and J by 1 base, and 6 bases separated the two germline ends. CDR1 and CDR2 from the germline V gene are SGHVS and FNYEAQ. The CDR3 has 15 residues. This CDR3 is CASSLAPGNTGELFF. The CDR3 DNA reads as TGTGCCAGCAGCTTAGCCCCCGGGAACACCGGGGAGCTGTTTTTT.

The chain recombines TRBV27 with TRBJ2-1, with 8 nucleotides matching TRBD2. This CDR3 region has 19 residues. CDR1 is MNHEY, CDR2 SMNVEV, per germline (reference sequence). J gave up 4 bases and V 1 base, and 15 bases lay outside the gene matches. CDR3 region: CASSLWGLVSSGVYNEQFF. The CDR3 DNA reads as TGTGCCAGCAGTTTATGGGGACTAGTCTCGTCGGGCGTGTACAATGAGCAGTTCTTC.

This chain links TRBV3-1 (or the pseudogene TRBV3-2) with TRBJ1-3; TRBD1 matches 9 bases. The CDR3 spans 14 residues. V was clipped by 4 bases and J by 4 bases; unmatched bases: 2. Per germline, CDR1 LGHDT and CDR2 YNNKEL (reference sequence). CDR3 nucleotides: TGTGCCAGCAGCCCGGGGACAGGGGGAAACACCATATATTTT. Protein sequence: CASSPGTGGNTIYF.

This clone showed up just a few times. This chain joins TRBV3-1 (or the pseudogene TRBV3-2) and TRBJ2-1; D may be TRBD2 (5 bases). V was cut by 0 bases and J by 15 bases, with 15 bases left in between. Germline CDR1 and CDR2: LGHDT and YNNKEL (reference sequence). This CDR3 is 13 amino acids long. CDR3 loop: CASSQERSGPPFF. The DNA of the CDR3 is TGTGCCAGCAGCCAAGAACGGAGCGGCCCCCCGTTCTTC.